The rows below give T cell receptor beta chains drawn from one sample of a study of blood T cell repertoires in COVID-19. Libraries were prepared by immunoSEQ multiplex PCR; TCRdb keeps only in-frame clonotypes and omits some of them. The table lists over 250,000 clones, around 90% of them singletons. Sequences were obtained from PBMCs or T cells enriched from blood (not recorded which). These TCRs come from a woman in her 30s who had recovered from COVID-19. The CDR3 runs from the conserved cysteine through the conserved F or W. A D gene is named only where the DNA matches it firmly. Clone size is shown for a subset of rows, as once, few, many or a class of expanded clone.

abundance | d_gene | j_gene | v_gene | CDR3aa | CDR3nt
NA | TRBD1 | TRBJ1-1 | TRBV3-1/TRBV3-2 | CASSQAATGAMNTEAFF | TGTGCCAGCAGCCAGGCCGCGACAGGGGCTATGAACACTGAAGCTTTCTTT
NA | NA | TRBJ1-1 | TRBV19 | CASSLTGRTEAFF | TGTGCCAGTAGTCTCACAGGGAGAACTGAAGCTTTCTTT
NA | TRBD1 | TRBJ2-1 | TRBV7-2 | CASSQQGSRQFNEQFF | TGTGCCAGCAGCCAACAGGGGAGCAGACAGTTCAATGAGCAGTTCTTC
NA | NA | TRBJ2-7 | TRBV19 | CASSISRSYEQYF | TGTGCCAGTAGTATTTCGAGATCCTACGAGCAGTACTTC
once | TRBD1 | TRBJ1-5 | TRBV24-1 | CATGSGTAGNQPRHF | TGTGCCACCGGGTCCGGGACAGCTGGCAATCAGCCCCGGCATTTT
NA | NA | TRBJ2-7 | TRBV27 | CASSLTQGYEQYF | TGTGCCAGCAGTTTAACACAGGGCTACGAGCAGTACTTC
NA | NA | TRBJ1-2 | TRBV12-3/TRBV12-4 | CASSLWAGYGYTF | TGTGCCAGCAGTTTATGGGCCGGCTATGGCTACACCTTC
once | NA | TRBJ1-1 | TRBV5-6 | CASSLASVSEAFF | TGTGCCAGCAGCTTGGCGTCAGTCTCTGAAGCTTTCTTT
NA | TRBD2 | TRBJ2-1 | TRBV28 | CASTRGGRRNEQFF | TGTGCCAGCACTCGGGGGGGTAGGAGGAATGAGCAGTTCTTC
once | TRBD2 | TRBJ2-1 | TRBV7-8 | CASSQGLAGAEQFF | TGTGCCAGCAGCCAGGGACTAGCGGGAGCTGAGCAGTTCTTC
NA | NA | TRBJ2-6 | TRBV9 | CASSVVYGANVLTF | TGTGCCAGCAGCGTAGTTTATGGGGCCAACGTCCTGACTTTC
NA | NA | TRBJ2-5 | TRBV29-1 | CSGGREPGRETQYF | TGCAGCGGGGGGCGGGAGCCAGGTCGGGAGACCCAGTACTTC
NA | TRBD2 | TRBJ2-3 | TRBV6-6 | CASSNTLAGEADTQYF | TGTGCCAGCAGTAACACCTTAGCGGGAGAGGCAGATACGCAGTATTTT